These 13 T cell receptor beta chains were sequenced from one sample in a study of cytomegalovirus exposure and HLA in healthy donors. The PCR had 60 Vbeta and 13 Jbeta primers. Assay: immunoSEQ multiplex PCR; the TCRdb copy retains only in-frame clones and omits some. The data show about 130,000 clones, about 81% seen once. The material sequenced was PBMCs. These receptor sequences come from a woman aged 25 to 39 in good health and CMV-seronegative.

As concerns this clone: This specimen includes other DNA sequences encoding the same CDR3. The rearrangement joins TRBV30 to TRBJ1-5, with TRBD1 matching 8 bases. The CDR3 is 14 amino acids. Per the germline V gene, CDR1 is GTSNPN and CDR2 is SVGIG (reference sequence). V gave up 2 bases and J gave up 5 bases; unmatched junction bases: 5. The CDR3 sequence: CAWSLGQGYQPQHF. CDR3 sequence (DNA): TGTGCCTGGAGTCTCGGACAGGGATATCAGCCCCAGCATTTT.

V and J are TRBV5-1 and TRBJ2-1, with 12 bases aligning to TRBD2. Germline assignment: CDR1 SGHRS and CDR2 YFSETQ. V dropped 4 bases and J dropped 0; count of bases not matched to a gene: 11. This CDR3 region has 19 residues. This chain's CDR3 is CASSRTSGGLLSSYNEQFF. DNA of the CDR3: TGCGCCAGCAGCCGAACTAGCGGGGGGCTATTGTCCTCCTACAATGAGCAGTTCTTC.

This rearrangement joins TRBV6-1 to TRBJ2-1; D might be TRBD1 (6 bases). V shed 4 bases and J shed 7 bases, with 14 bases lying between them. The CDR3 consists of 14 residues. Germline assignment: CDR1 MNHNS and CDR2 SASEGT. CDR3 nucleotides: TGTGCCAGCAGTGGGGGGCTAGGGGTGAATGAGCAGTTCTTC. Amino acid sequence: CASSGGLGVNEQFF.

This rearrangement joins TRBV11-3 to TRBJ2-3; a possible D gene is TRBD2 (6 bases). CDR1 and CDR2 (germline): SGHNT, YENEEA. Trimming cost V 3 bases and J 7 bases, with 17 bases left between them. This CDR3 has 15 residues. CDR3 nucleotides: TGTGCCAGCAGCTTCGGGCGGGGAAACCTTAATACGCAGTATTTT. It encodes CASSFGRGNLNTQYF. Variable domain in full (rest from reference TRBV11-3 and TRBJ2-3): EAGVVQSPRYKIIEKKQPVAFWCNPISGHNTLYWYLQNLGQGPELLIRYENEEAVDDSQLPKDRFSAERLKGVDSTLKIQPAELGDSAVYLCASSFGRGNLNTQYFGPGTRLTVL.

The V call is TRBV30, the J call TRBJ2-5; 11 bases line up with TRBD1. V lost 3 bases and J lost 7; bases outside the gene matches: 4. The CDR3 has 13 amino acids. CDR1 and CDR2 from the germline V gene are GTSNPN and SVGIG (reference sequence). Here the CDR3 reads CAWSRGQGATQYF. DNA of the CDR3: TGTGCCTGGAGCCGAGGACAGGGGGCGACCCAGTACTTC.

The chain recombines TRBV5-1 with TRBJ2-2, with 7 positions matching TRBD1. J was trimmed by 1 base and V by 8 bases; bases with no gene match: 8. In germline, CDR1 is SGHRS, CDR2 YFSETQ. CDR3 size: 15 residues. In DNA, the CDR3 is TGCGCCAGTCAAAGGGGGACAGAGAACACCGGGGAGCTGTTTTTT. Translating it yields CASQRGTENTGELFF. The entire variable domain, with the rest obtained from reference TRBV5-1 and TRBJ2-2, is as follows: KAGVTQTPRYLIKTRGQQVTLSCSPISGHRSVSWYQQTPGQGLQFLFEYFSETQRNKGNFPGRFSGRQFSNSRSEMNVSTLELGDSALYLCASQRGTENTGELFFGEGSRLTVL.

The V call is TRBV5-1, the J call TRBJ2-2; 10 bases line up with TRBD1. The V and J ends lost 0 bases and 6 bases, in that order; junction bases with no gene match: 2. CDR1 is SGHRS and CDR2 is YFSETQ in the germline V gene. The CDR3 totals 15 residues. The CDR3 protein is CASSLDGTGAGELFF. The CDR3 nucleotides read TGCGCCAGCAGCTTGGACGGGACAGGGGCCGGGGAGCTGTTTTTT.

This chain joins TRBV7-9 and TRBJ1-3; D call uncertain. V lost 1 base, J lost 8 bases, and 6 bases lay in between. In germline, CDR1 is SEHNR, CDR2 FQNEAQ (reference sequence). There are 12 residues in the CDR3. The CDR3 spells CASSLERDTIYF. CDR3 nucleotide sequence: TGTGCCAGCAGCTTAGAACGGGACACCATATATTTT.

The rearrangement uses TRBV7-6 and TRBJ2-2, with 7 positions matching TRBD2. The CDR3 runs to 18 residues. The junction had 10 bases not matched to a gene; V was cut back by 2 bases and J by 1 base. Germline V gene sequence: CDR1 SGHVS, CDR2 FNYEAQ. This chain's CDR3 is CASSLTAAGPQNTGELFF. CDR3 bases: TGTGCCAGCAGCTTAACCGCAGCGGGACCTCAGAACACCGGGGAGCTGTTTTTT.

This sequence joins TRBV27 and TRBJ2-1, with 16 bases matching TRBD2. CDR1 is MNHEY, CDR2 SMNVEV, per germline (reference sequence). The J segment lost 8 bases and the V segment lost 5 bases, leaving 3 bases of the junction unmatched. The CDR3 has 15 amino acids. DNA of the CDR3: TGTGCCAGCAGTCCCGGGACTAGCGGGAGGGATGAGCAGTTCTTC. Translation: CASSPGTSGRDEQFF.

A note on this clone: An end of the junction does not agree with germline; a read error may underlie this. This chain connects TRBV20-1 to TRBJ2-4, with 10 bases lining up with TRBD1. Per the germline V gene, CDR1 is DFQATT and CDR2 is SNEGSKA (reference sequence). The CDR3 has 11 amino acids. The CDR3 protein is CSAPLGGQGNF. The CDR3 nucleotides are TGCAGTGCTCCCCTCGGGGGACAGGGGAACTTC.

The V gene is TRBV7-6, the J gene TRBJ1-1; D not certain. The CDR3 length is 13 residues. CDR1 is SGHVS, CDR2 FNYEAQ, per germline. Trimming removed 5 bases at V and 0 bases at J, with 7 bases between. CDR3 amino acids: CASSPPLNTEAFF. CDR3 sequence (DNA): TGTGCCAGCAGCCCCCCGTTGAACACTGAAGCTTTCTTT.

The chain has TRBV11-3 and TRBJ2-1; TRBD2 matches 13 bases. The length of the CDR3 is 15 residues. V lost 5 bases and J lost 6; bases outside the gene matches: 4. Germline assignment: CDR1 SGHNT and CDR2 YENEEA. CDR3 residues: CASSTLAGGPNEQFF. The CDR3, as DNA: TGTGCCAGCAGCACACTAGCGGGAGGGCCCAATGAGCAGTTCTTC. Full variable domain (outside the CDR3, taken from reference TRBV11-3 and TRBJ2-1): EAGVVQSPRYKIIEKKQPVAFWCNPISGHNTLYWYLQNLGQGPELLIRYENEEAVDDSQLPKDRFSAERLKGVDSTLKIQPAELGDSAVYLCASSTLAGGPNEQFFGPGTRLTVL.